Below, one T cell receptor (beta chain) is given with its context. CDR1 is ENHRY, CDR2 SYGVKD, per germline. The CDR3 runs to 14 residues. These data come from a study of monozygotic twins with inflammatory bowel disease. Each CDR3 protein gets one entry in TCRdb, which reprocessed the 5' RACE reads and gives no DNA. The table lists around 410,000 distinct CDR3 sequences. The chain couples TRBV10-3 to TRBJ1-3; TCRdb's D call, TRBD1, is unchecked because there is no DNA. The sample consisted of blood. The TCR was taken from a human donor with ulcerative colitis or Crohn's disease, or a healthy co-twin of an affected twin (not recorded which). The chain's CDR3 is CATRTGPSGNTIYF.